The 22 T cell receptor beta chains given below trace back to one sample, sequenced in a study of cytomegalovirus exposure and HLA in healthy donors. Researchers ran the PCR with 60 Vbeta and 13 Jbeta primers. Here immunoSEQ multiplex PCR was the method, and the copy in TCRdb shows in-frame clones only, minus some. The sample contains about 130,000 clones, less than 80% of which appear only once. Input material: PBMCs. The receptors here all came from a man aged 25-45 years in good health and CMV-seronegative.

The chain links TRBV28 to TRBJ2-5, with 7 positions matching TRBD1. The tail of the sequence fits TRBJ2-7 better, so the J call may be wrong. Germline assignment: CDR1 MDHEN and CDR2 SYDVKM. This CDR3 comprises 15 residues. CDR3 sequence (DNA): TGTGCCAGCAGTTTTATTACCACAGGGGTGTACGAGCAGTACTTC. The encoded protein is CASSFITTGVYEQYF.

The rearrangement joins TRBV30 to TRBJ2-1; 8 nucleotides match TRBD1. The CDR3 has 14 residues. Germline V lookup: CDR1 GTSNPN, CDR2 SVGIG (reference sequence). The trim removed 5 bases at V and 3 bases at J, leaving 6 bases unmatched. CDR3 loop: CAWARTGSYNEQFF. The CDR3 DNA reads TGTGCCTGGGCCAGGACAGGGAGCTACAATGAGCAGTTCTTC.

The chain is built from TRBV19 and TRBJ2-7, with 8 positions matching TRBD2. Germline CDR1 and CDR2: LNHDA and SQIVND (reference sequence). This CDR3 region has 15 residues. Trimming took 2 bases from V and 1 from J; bases not matched to a gene: 4. The CDR3 DNA is TGTGCCAGTAGTATACTAGCGGGCGCATCCTACGAGCAGTACTTC. It encodes CASSILAGASYEQYF.

The V and J genes are TRBV28 and TRBJ2-3; D might be TRBD2 (5 bases). This CDR3 is built from 14 residues. The V and J ends lost 3 bases and 3 bases respectively, with 10 bases between them. CDR1 is MDHEN and CDR2 is SYDVKM in the germline V gene. The CDR3 DNA follows: TGTGCCAGCAGTTTTTGGGGAGAAACAGATACGCAGTATTTT. Translating gives CASSFWGETDTQYF. The complete variable domain, with remaining parts taken from reference TRBV28 and TRBJ2-3, reads DVKVTQSSRYLVKRTGEKVFLECVQDMDHENMFWYRQDPGLGLRLIYFSYDVKMKEKGDIPEGYSVSREKKERFSLILESASTNQTSMYLCASSFWGETDTQYFGPGTRLTVL.

This clone came up once. CDR3 amino acids: CASSFSGRETQYF. The CDR3 DNA reads as TGCGCCAGCAGCTTTTCGGGGAGGGAGACCCAGTACTTC. V gene TRBV5-1 combines with J gene TRBJ2-5; D is perhaps TRBD2 (6 bases). Germline V gene data show CDR1 as SGHRS and CDR2 as YFSETQ. Trimming shortened V by 2 bases and J by 5 bases, and 10 bases separated the two germline ends. The CDR3 runs 13 residues.

In its sample, this clone was seen a few times. The V gene is TRBV6-1, the J gene TRBJ1-1; no firm D call. The V gene's germline CDR1 is MNHNS and CDR2 SASEGT. The CDR3 has 11 amino acids. V was pared by 5 bases and J by 8 bases, with 9 bases between. The CDR3 reads CASSLNREAFF. CDR3 DNA sequence: TGTGCCAGCAGTTTGAACCGGGAAGCTTTCTTT.

This clone was picked up one time. The gene calls are TRBV20-1 and TRBJ1-2; D not certain. The CDR3 spans 11 residues. Deletions cut 5 bases from V and 2 bases from J, with 6 bases between. From germline, CDR1 is DFQATT and CDR2 SNEGSKA (reference sequence). DNA of the CDR3: TGCAGTGCTCCCAGAAACTATGGCTACACCTTC. Residues: CSAPRNYGYTF.

The table lists this clone with a count of one. This chain connects TRBV9 to TRBJ1-1; no reliable D call. V lost 1 base and J 4 bases, leaving 5 bases between the germline ends. The CDR3 is 12 amino acids. From germline, CDR1 is SGDLS and CDR2 YYNGEE. The CDR3 sequence is CASSVKATEAFF. The DNA of the CDR3 is TGTGCCAGCAGCGTAAAAGCCACTGAAGCTTTCTTT.

This clone was seen more than once but under ten times. This rearrangement joins TRBV7-3 to TRBJ2-2; D is perhaps TRBD2 (5 bases). The CDR3 has 15 amino acids. V was clipped by 5 bases and J by 4 bases, with 14 bases between them. CDR1 is SGHTA, CDR2 FQGTGA, per germline. The CDR3 DNA sequence: TGTGCCAGCAGCCCGGTACTAGGTCCCACCGGGGAGCTGTTTTTT. Translating it yields CASSPVLGPTGELFF.

This sequence joins TRBV2 and TRBJ1-4; 10 bases fit TRBD1. Per germline, CDR1 SNHLY and CDR2 FYNNEI. The CDR3 spans 15 residues. Trimming at V came to 5 bases and at J to 2 bases, leaving 2 bases not matched to a gene. This CDR3 reads CASSLGQGTNEKLFF. The CDR3 DNA follows: TGTGCCAGCAGTCTGGGACAGGGGACTAATGAAAAACTGTTTTTT.

This chain links TRBV18 with TRBJ2-1; tentative D call: TRBD1 (6 bases). CDR3 length: 14 residues. Trimming shortened V by 1 base and J by 7 bases, and 11 bases separated the two germline ends. Germline V gene lookup returns CDR1 KGHSH and CDR2 LQKENI. The CDR3 DNA is TGTGCCAGCTCACCACAACTCCAGGGGAATGAGCAGTTCTTC. Translation gives CASSPQLQGNEQFF.

In its sample, this clone was seen once. The chain couples TRBV30 to TRBJ1-1; possible D gene TRBD1, 5 bases. V lost 3 bases and J lost 7, with 18 bases in between. The CDR3 contains 14 residues. CDR1 and CDR2 (germline): GTSNPN, SVGIG (reference sequence). The chain's CDR3 is CAWSTRLGGNEAFF. The CDR3 nucleotides read TGTGCCTGGAGCACCCGCCTGGGGGGAAATGAAGCTTTCTTT.

The table lists this clone with a count of one. The CDR3 sequence: CASSFYTVNTEAFF. Here the CDR3 DNA reads TGTGCCAGCAGCTTTTATACTGTGAACACTGAAGCTTTCTTT. The chain combines TRBV5-5 with TRBJ1-1; no reliable D call. The V and J ends lost 2 bases and 0 bases respectively, with 8 bases between them. This CDR3 is built from 14 residues. Germline V gene lookup returns CDR1 SGHKS and CDR2 YYEKEE (reference sequence).

This chain connects TRBV4-2 to TRBJ2-3, with unresolved D. Per the germline V gene, CDR1 is LGHNA and CDR2 is YNFKEQ. V dropped 0 bases and J dropped 3 bases, with 4 bases sitting between them. The CDR3 runs 13 residues. CDR3 sequence reads: CASSQEATDTQYF. CDR3 DNA sequence: TGTGCCAGCAGCCAAGAAGCAACAGATACGCAGTATTTT.

V is TRBV5-1 and J is TRBJ1-1; the D is unclear. The V end was cut by 5 bases, the J end by 2 bases, with 10 bases between. The CDR3 runs to 13 residues. Germline-derived CDR1 and CDR2 are SGHRS and YFSETQ. The CDR3 DNA sequence: TGCGCCAGCAGACCCACAGTAAACACTGAAGCTTTCTTT. Residues: CASRPTVNTEAFF.

As concerns this clone: No DNA is shown, since the ends of the CDR3 on it are uncertain; the CDR3 is the one TCRdb lists. The chain uses TRBV21-1 and TRBJ1-2; TRBD1, the table's D call, was not compared with the DNA. TRBV21-1 is a listed pseudogene. Including both end residues, the CDR3 is 17 amino acids long. CDR3 residues: CASSKALRARGEDGYTF.

The gene calls are TRBV7-9 and TRBJ2-2; D is ambiguous. The CDR3 covers 11 residues. V shed 7 bases and J shed 7 bases, with 7 bases lying between them. Germline V gene data show CDR1 as SEHNR and CDR2 as FQNEAQ (reference sequence). Here the CDR3 reads CASIPIGELFF. Here the CDR3 DNA reads TGTGCCAGCATCCCTATCGGGGAGCTGTTTTTT.

This clone was found a few times. This chain links TRBV2 with TRBJ2-1; 10 bases match TRBD2. Germline CDR1 is SNHLY and CDR2 is FYNNEI. J lost 2 bases, V lost 2 bases, and 0 bases had no gene match. CDR3 length: 15 amino acids. The CDR3 sequence: CASSELAGAYNEQFF. The CDR3 DNA sequence: TGTGCCAGCAGTGAACTAGCGGGGGCCTACAATGAGCAGTTCTTC. The variable domain in full, completed from reference TRBV2 and TRBJ2-1, reads EPEVTQTPSHQVTQMGQEVILRCVPISNHLYFYWYRQILGQKVEFLVSFYNNEISEKSEIFDDQFSVERPDGSNFTLKIRSTKLEDSAMYFCASSELAGAYNEQFFGPGTRLTVL.

The genes are TRBV19 and TRBJ1-4, with a weak D call TRBD1 (5 bases). This CDR3 comprises 15 residues. The germline gives CDR1 LNHDA, CDR2 SQIVND (reference sequence). Trimming stripped 3 bases from V and 6 bases from J, with 14 bases between. The CDR3 loop is CASSMVRGGDEKLFF. The DNA for the CDR3 is TGTGCCAGTAGTATGGTTCGGGGGGGAGATGAAAAACTGTTTTTT.

This clone was observed a few times. V gene TRBV11-3 combines with J gene TRBJ1-2; TRBD1 aligns across 7 bases. V gave up 5 bases and J gave up 7 bases; unmatched junction bases: 13. This CDR3 comprises 15 residues. The germline CDR1 and CDR2 sequences are SGHNT and YENEEA. The CDR3 is CASSQSSEGASGYTF. CDR3 in DNA: TGTGCCAGCAGCCAATCGTCAGAGGGGGCGTCTGGCTACACCTTC.

The genes are TRBV7-6 and TRBJ2-5; 7 nucleotides match TRBD1. This CDR3 spans 16 amino acids. From germline, CDR1 is SGHVS and CDR2 FNYEAQ. Trimming took 2 bases from V and 5 from J; bases not matched to a gene: 11. This chain's CDR3 is CASSLSVTGMGETQYF. For the CDR3, the DNA is TGTGCCAGCAGCTTATCAGTGACAGGGATGGGGGAGACCCAGTACTTC.

The genes are TRBV4-2 and TRBJ2-2; D gene unclear. The CDR3 has 13 residues. The germline gives CDR1 LGHNA, CDR2 YNFKEQ. V shed 3 bases and J shed 4 bases, with 6 bases lying between them. The CDR3 coding sequence is TGTGCCAGCAGCCAGCTAACCACCGGGGAGCTGTTTTTT. This translates into CASSQLTTGELFF.